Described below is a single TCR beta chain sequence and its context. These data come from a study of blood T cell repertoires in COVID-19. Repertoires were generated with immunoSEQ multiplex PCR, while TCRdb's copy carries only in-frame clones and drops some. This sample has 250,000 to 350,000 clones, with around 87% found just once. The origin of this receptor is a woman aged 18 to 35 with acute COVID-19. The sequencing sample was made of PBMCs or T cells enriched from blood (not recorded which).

In DNA form, the CDR3 reads TGTGCCAGCAGCCATCCCAGGGCTAGCGGCTCCTACGAGCAGTACTTC. Its protein product is CASSHPRASGSYEQYF. The J gene is TRBJ2-7, the V gene TRBV3-1 (or the pseudogene TRBV3-2); 7 bases fit TRBD2. Germline CDR1 reads LGHDT; CDR2 reads YNNKEL (reference sequence). The CDR3 length is 16 residues. With 3 bases clipped from V and 0 bases from J, the junction kept 8 bases outside the gene matches.